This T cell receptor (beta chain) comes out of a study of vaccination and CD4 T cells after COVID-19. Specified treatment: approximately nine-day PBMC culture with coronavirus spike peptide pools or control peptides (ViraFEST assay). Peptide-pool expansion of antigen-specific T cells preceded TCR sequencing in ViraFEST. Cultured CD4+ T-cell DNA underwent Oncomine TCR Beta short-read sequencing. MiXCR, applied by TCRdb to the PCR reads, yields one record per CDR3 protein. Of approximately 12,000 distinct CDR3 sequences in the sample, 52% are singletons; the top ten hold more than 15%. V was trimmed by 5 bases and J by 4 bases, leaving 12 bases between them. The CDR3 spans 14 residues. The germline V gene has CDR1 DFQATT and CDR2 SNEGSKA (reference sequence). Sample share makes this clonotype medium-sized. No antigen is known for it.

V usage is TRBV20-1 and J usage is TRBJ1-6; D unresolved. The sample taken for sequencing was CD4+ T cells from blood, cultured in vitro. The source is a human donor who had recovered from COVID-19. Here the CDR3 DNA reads TGCAGTGCTCCAGACCGGTTATATAATTCACCCCTCCACTTT. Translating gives CSAPDRLYNSPLHF.